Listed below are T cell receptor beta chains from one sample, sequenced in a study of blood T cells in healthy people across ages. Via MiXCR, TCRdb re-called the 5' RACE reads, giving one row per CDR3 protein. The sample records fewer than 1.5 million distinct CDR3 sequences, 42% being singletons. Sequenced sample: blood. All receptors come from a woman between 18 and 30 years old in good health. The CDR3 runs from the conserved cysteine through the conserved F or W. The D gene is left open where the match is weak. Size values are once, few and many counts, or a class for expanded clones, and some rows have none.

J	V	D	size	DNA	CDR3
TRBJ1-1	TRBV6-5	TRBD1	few	TGTGCCAGCAGAAGAACAGGGGCCACTGAAGCTTTCTTT	CASRRTGATEAFF
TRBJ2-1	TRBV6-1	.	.	TGTGCCAGCAGCGTTACGGTTGCGGCGTACAATGAGCAGTTCTTC	CASSVTVAAYNEQFF
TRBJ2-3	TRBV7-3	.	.	TGTGCCAGCAGCTCGCCCATCGAGGGGGACACCACAGATACGCAGTATTTT	CASSSPIEGDTTDTQYF
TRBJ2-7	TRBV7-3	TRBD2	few	TGTGCCAGCAGCCCCTTCGGGGGGATCTACTACGAGCAGTACTTC	CASSPFGGIYYEQYF
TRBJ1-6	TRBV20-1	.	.	TGCAGTGCCCGAGGGGAGGGCTTCAATTCACCCCTCCACTTT	CSARGEGFNSPLHF
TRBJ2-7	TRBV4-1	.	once	TGCGCCAGCAGCCAAGATTGGACTGCTGAGCAGTACTTC	CASSQDWTAEQYF
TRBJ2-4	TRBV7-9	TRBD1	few	TGTGCCAGCAGCGGCCGGGACAGGGAGTCAGACATTCAGTACTTC	CASSGRDRESDIQYF
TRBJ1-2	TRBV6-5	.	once	TGTGCCAGCAGTTACGACTTAACGACTATGGGCTACACCTTC	CASSYDLTTMGYTF
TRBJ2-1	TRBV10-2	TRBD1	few	TGCGCCAGCCGACAGGGGAACAATGAGCAGTTCTTC	CASRQGNNEQFF
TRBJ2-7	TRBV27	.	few	TGTGCCAGTCGACATGAGACGACCTACGAGCAGTACTTC	CASRHETTYEQYF
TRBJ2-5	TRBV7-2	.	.	TGTGCCAGCAGCTTAGCGCCGGACCCCGCCCTTAGTGAGCAGTACTTC	CASSLAPDPALSEQYF
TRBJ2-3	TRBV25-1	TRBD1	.	TGTGCCAGCAGTACACAGGGGTGGGATACGCAGTATTTT	CASSTQGWDTQYF
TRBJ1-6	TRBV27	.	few	TGTGCCAGCAGCTCGTCACCCAGCTCCTATAATTCACCCCTCCACTTT	CASSSSPSSYNSPLHF
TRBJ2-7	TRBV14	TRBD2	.	TGTGCCAGCAGCTTACCGGGACTAGCGGCCGGATACAATGAGCAGTACTTC	CASSLPGLAAGYNEQYF
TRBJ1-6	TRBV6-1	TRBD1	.	TGTGCCAGCAGCGAGAGACAGGGGGCAGTTATTGTTTCACCCCTCCACTTT	CASSERQGAVIVSPLHF
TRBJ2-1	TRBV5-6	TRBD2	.	TGTGCCAGCAGCTTGGAACTAGCGGGACGTACCTACAATGAGCAGTTCTTC	CASSLELAGRTYNEQFF
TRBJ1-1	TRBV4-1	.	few	TGCGCCAGCAGCCAAGATCGGAGCCGGGACCCAAGGAACACTGAAGCTTTCTTT	CASSQDRSRDPRNTEAFF
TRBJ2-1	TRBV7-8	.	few	TGTGCCAGCAGCGCTAACCAACCGCGGATAGGTAGCGATGAGCAGTTCTTC	CASSANQPRIGSDEQFF
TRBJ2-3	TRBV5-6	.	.	TGTGCCAGCAGCTGGGCGGTCCCGACAGCAGATACGCAGTATTTT	CASSWAVPTADTQYF
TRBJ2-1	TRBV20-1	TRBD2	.	TGCAGTGCTAGAGATGGCGGGGGGTGGAATGAGCAGTTCTTC	CSARDGGGWNEQFF